These 23 T cell receptor beta chains share one sample of origin, sequenced in a study of T-cell reconstitution after alpha-beta-depleted transplantation in children. Unique molecular identifiers tagged the TCRbeta library. TCRdb used MiXCR to reprocess the PCR reads, holding one entry per CDR3 protein. The repertoire holds approximately 390,000 distinct CDR3 sequences, with approximately 10% as singletons. The specimen comprised PBMCs from the stem cell graft donor, sampled from the stem cell graft. The receptor set was obtained from a human donor who donated a stem cell graft to a child with acute myeloid leukemia.

V usage is TRBV21-1 and J usage is TRBJ2-5; the listed D gene, TRBD1, was not tested against the DNA. TRBV21-1 is tagged as a pseudogene. This CDR3 contains 15 residues. CDR3 sequence: CASTLIQVPQETQYF. The CDR3 nucleotides are TGTGCCAGCACCTTAATACAGGTCCCACAAGAGACCCAGTACTTC.

Only a few counts were recorded for this clonotype. This chain uses TRBV7-2 with TRBJ2-2; a possible D gene is TRBD2 (6 bases). CDR3 length: 14 residues. Germline assignment: CDR1 SGHTA and CDR2 FQGNSA. V lost 6 bases to trimming and J lost 0 bases, with 8 bases between them. CDR3 sequence reads: CASSREANTGELFF. Written as DNA, the CDR3 is TGTGCCAGCAGTAGGGAGGCGAACACCGGGGAGCTGTTTTTT.

The J gene is TRBJ2-7, the V gene TRBV18, with unresolved D. CDR1 and CDR2 (germline): KGHSH, LQKENI. CDR3 length: 12 residues. The V and J ends lost 9 bases and 3 bases respectively, with 12 bases between them. The CDR3 spells CASSSAIYEQYF. As DNA, the CDR3 is TGTGCCAGTTCCTCGGCGATCTACGAGCAGTACTTC.

The chain recombines TRBV10-3 with TRBJ2-2; 11 bases match TRBD2. This CDR3 has 15 residues. V lost 10 bases and J lost 0; bases outside the gene matches: 4. Germline CDR1 ENHRY, CDR2 SYGVKD. The CDR3 DNA reads TGTGCCACTAGCGGGGGGATTTCGAACACCGGGGAGCTGTTTTTT. Amino acids: CATSGGISNTGELFF.

This clonotype was seen ten or more times. This chain connects TRBV5-1 to TRBJ2-5, with a weak D call TRBD1 (5 bases). The CDR3 is 14 residues long. Germline CDR1 reads SGHRS; CDR2 reads YFSETQ. V shed 4 bases and J shed 2 bases, with 12 bases lying between them. The CDR3 sequence is CASSPGQTQETQYF. The DNA for the CDR3 is TGCGCCAGCAGCCCTGGACAAACGCAAGAGACCCAGTACTTC.

The rearrangement links TRBV12-3 or TRBV12-4 to TRBJ2-7; 9 nucleotides align to TRBD2. Trimming cost V 7 bases and J 5 bases; bases outside gene matches: 12. CDR3 length equals 15 residues. CDR3 amino acids: CASTDPREGPDEQYF. The CDR3 DNA reads as TGTGCCAGCACCGATCCGCGGGAGGGACCCGACGAGCAGTACTTC.

A few counts support this clonotype. This chain connects TRBV7-9 to TRBJ2-7; no firm D call. The germline V gene has CDR1 SEHNR and CDR2 FQNEAQ (reference sequence). This CDR3 is 14 amino acids long. Trimming shortened V by 4 bases and J by 3 bases, and 13 bases separated the two germline ends. The CDR3 DNA reads TGTGCCAGCAGCTCGGTCACTTCGGACTACGAGCAGTACTTC. Protein product: CASSSVTSDYEQYF.

The chain has TRBV7-9 and TRBJ2-1; D is unclear. Germline V gene lookup returns CDR1 SEHNR and CDR2 FQNEAQ (reference sequence). The CDR3 sequence is 15 residues long. V was trimmed by 1 base and J by 6 bases, leaving 13 bases between them. This CDR3 is CASSLGGDLRNEQFF. The CDR3 DNA reads as TGTGCCAGCAGCTTAGGCGGAGACCTACGCAATGAGCAGTTCTTC. The full variable domain, in which reference TRBV7-9 and TRBJ2-1 provide the parts outside the CDR3, is DTGVSQNPRHKITKRGQNVTFRCDPISEHNRLYWYRQTLGQGPEFLTYFQNEAQLEKSRLLSDRFSAERPKGSFSTLEIQRTEQGDSAMYLCASSLGGDLRNEQFFGPGTRLTVL.

This clonotype was found many times. J is TRBJ1-5 and V is TRBV5-1; D not resolved. There are 16 residues in the CDR3. CDR1 SGHRS and CDR2 YFSETQ come from the germline V gene. V was clipped by 0 bases and J by 0 bases, with 10 bases between them. Written as DNA, the CDR3 is TGCGCCAGCAGCTTGGGATCAGGAGGTAGCAATCAGCCCCAGCATTTT. Its protein product is CASSLGSGGSNQPQHF. Full variable domain (outside the CDR3, taken from reference TRBV5-1 and TRBJ1-5): KAGVTQTPRYLIKTRGQQVTLSCSPISGHRSVSWYQQTPGQGLQFLFEYFSETQRNKGNFPGRFSGRQFSNSRSEMNVSTLELGDSALYLCASSLGSGGSNQPQHFGDGTRLSIL.

The chain uses TRBV12-3 or TRBV12-4 and TRBJ2-4, with TRBD1 as a possible D gene (5 bases). The ends were cut back, 5 bases at V and 2 bases at J, with 16 bases in the middle. The CDR3 spans 16 residues. This chain's CDR3 is CASSSSDTWTKNIQYF. The CDR3 coding sequence is TGTGCCAGCAGTAGTTCGGACACATGGACCAAAAACATTCAGTACTTC.

This clonotype was seen more than once but under ten times. V usage is TRBV3-1 and J usage is TRBJ1-1, with a possible D match to TRBD1 (5 bases). The V gene lost 2 bases and the J gene lost 8 bases, with 6 bases spanning the gap. This CDR3 comprises 11 residues. Germline CDR1 reads LGHDT; CDR2 reads YNNKEL (reference sequence). Here the CDR3 reads CASSQRQEAFF. DNA for the CDR3: TGTGCCAGCAGCCAAAGACAGGAAGCTTTCTTT.

This clonotype was seen more than once but under ten times. The chain joins TRBV7-2 to TRBJ2-7; D gene ambiguous. Germline values: CDR1 SGHTA, CDR2 FQGNSA. The CDR3 contains 12 residues. V was trimmed by 3 bases and J by 6 bases, leaving 9 bases between them. The CDR3 protein is CASSFTNSEQYF. The CDR3 DNA reads TGTGCCAGCAGCTTTACAAACTCCGAGCAGTACTTC. The whole variable domain, filled in from reference TRBV7-2 and TRBJ2-7, reads GAGVSQSPSNKVTEKGKDVELRCDPISGHTALYWYRQSLGQGLEFLIYFQGNSAPDKSGLPSDRFSAERTGGSVSTLTIQRTQQEDSAVYLCASSFTNSEQYFGPGTRLTVT.

This clonotype was seen more than once but under ten times. The V call is TRBV11-2, the J call TRBJ1-2, with TRBD1 identical over 7 bases. The germline V gene encodes CDR1 SGHAT and CDR2 FQNNGV. V was clipped by 5 bases and J by 0 bases; unmatched bases: 6. This CDR3 has 15 amino acids. The CDR3 nucleotides are TGTGCCAGCAGCCGTGAGGGGGCCACTAACTATGGCTACACCTTC. This translates into CASSREGATNYGYTF.

The chain couples TRBV5-5 to TRBJ2-1; 10 bases agree with TRBD1. Losses at the gene ends were 4 bases for V and 6 bases for J; bases not matched to a gene: 4. This CDR3 contains 14 residues. CDR1 is SGHKS, CDR2 YYEKEE, per germline (reference sequence). CDR3 in DNA: TGTGCCAGCAGCATCAGGACAGGGGGCAATGAGCAGTTCTTC. Protein sequence: CASSIRTGGNEQFF.

This clonotype was counted between two and nine times. The rearrangement joins TRBV20-1 to TRBJ2-3; D may match TRBD1 or TRBD2 (5 bases each). V was pared by 5 bases and J by 5 bases, with 20 bases between. Germline V gene lookup returns CDR1 DFQATT and CDR2 SNEGSKA (reference sequence). This CDR3 spans 15 amino acids. The CDR3 DNA follows: TGCAGTGCTTTCCGGGACCACACTGGGGGAGATACGCAGTATTTT. It yields the protein CSAFRDHTGGDTQYF.

This clonotype was recorded a few times. The V call is TRBV7-9, the J call TRBJ2-4; D uncertain. Between the trimmed V and J ends, which lost 5 bases and 5 bases, there was a span of 4 bases. Germline V gives CDR1 SEHNR, CDR2 FQNEAQ (reference sequence). The CDR3 sequence is 11 residues long. DNA of the CDR3: TGTGCCAGCAGCACCGAAAACATTCAGTACTTC. The encoded protein is CASSTENIQYF.

CDR3 coding DNA: TGTGCCAGCAGCCGGACAGGGGTGTATCAGCCCCAGCATTTT. This encodes CASSRTGVYQPQHF. The J gene is TRBJ1-5, the V gene TRBV5-5; 9 bases are shared with TRBD1. The V gene end was trimmed by 4 bases and the J gene end by 5 bases; junction bases not matched to a gene: 4. This CDR3 is built from 14 residues. Germline V CDR1 and CDR2: SGHKS, YYEKEE (reference sequence).

This clonotype appeared a few times. This sequence joins TRBV5-1 and TRBJ2-1, with a tentative D call TRBD2 (6 bases). The germline gives CDR1 SGHRS, CDR2 YFSETQ. This CDR3 has 14 amino acids. V was shortened by 4 bases and J by 8 bases, with 16 bases between the two germline ends. The CDR3 loop is CASSRKELADEQFF. The CDR3 DNA is TGCGCCAGCAGCCGGAAAGAACTAGCCGATGAGCAGTTCTTC. The variable domain in full, completed from reference TRBV5-1 and TRBJ2-1, reads KAGVTQTPRYLIKTRGQQVTLSCSPISGHRSVSWYQQTPGQGLQFLFEYFSETQRNKGNFPGRFSGRQFSNSRSEMNVSTLELGDSALYLCASSRKELADEQFFGPGTRLTVL.

The gene calls are TRBV28 and TRBJ1-5; D is unresolved. This CDR3 has 13 amino acids. V lost 1 base to trimming and J lost 6 bases, with 7 bases between them. Looked up from germline, CDR1 is MDHEN and CDR2 is SYDVKM. The CDR3 DNA is TGTGCCAGCAGTTTATTGCGGGGTCAGCCCCAGCATTTT. Amino acids: CASSLLRGQPQHF.

This clonotype came up many times. V usage is TRBV12-3 or TRBV12-4 and J usage is TRBJ1-1; a possible D gene is TRBD1 (6 bases). CDR3 size: 16 residues. Trimming removed 5 bases from V and 2 bases from J, with 18 bases in between. The CDR3, as DNA: TGTGCCAGCAGTGCAACAGGGAGAGGAACCAACACTGAAGCTTTCTTT. This sequence encodes CASSATGRGTNTEAFF.

This clonotype was seen a few times. The chain combines TRBV6-1 with TRBJ2-7; possibly TRBD2 for D (5 bases). Trimming cost V 5 bases and J 5 bases, with 16 bases left between them. Germline V gene lookup returns CDR1 MNHNS and CDR2 SASEGT. The CDR3 covers 14 residues. CDR3 in amino acids: CASSRLAGDNEQYV. CDR3 sequence (DNA): TGTGCCAGCAGTCGCCTAGCTGGGGATAACGAGCAGTACGTC.

The CDR3 DNA follows: TGCGCCAGCAGCTCGCTGGGACAGAATGACAATGAGCAGTTCTTC. The encoded protein is CASSSLGQNDNEQFF. The chain couples TRBV5-1 to TRBJ2-1, with 7 bases aligning to TRBD1. The CDR3 loop spans 15 amino acids. Looked up from germline, CDR1 is SGHRS and CDR2 is YFSETQ. V lost 3 bases and J lost 5; bases outside the gene matches: 8.

The CDR3 sequence is CSAPRLATNTGELFF. Here the CDR3 DNA reads TGCAGTGCTCCCAGACTAGCGACGAACACCGGGGAGCTGTTTTTT. This rearrangement joins TRBV20-1 to TRBJ2-2; 8 positions agree with TRBD2. The V and J ends lost 5 bases and 0 bases, in that order; junction bases with no gene match: 5. The CDR3 is 15 residues long. Germline CDR1 DFQATT, CDR2 SNEGSKA (reference sequence).